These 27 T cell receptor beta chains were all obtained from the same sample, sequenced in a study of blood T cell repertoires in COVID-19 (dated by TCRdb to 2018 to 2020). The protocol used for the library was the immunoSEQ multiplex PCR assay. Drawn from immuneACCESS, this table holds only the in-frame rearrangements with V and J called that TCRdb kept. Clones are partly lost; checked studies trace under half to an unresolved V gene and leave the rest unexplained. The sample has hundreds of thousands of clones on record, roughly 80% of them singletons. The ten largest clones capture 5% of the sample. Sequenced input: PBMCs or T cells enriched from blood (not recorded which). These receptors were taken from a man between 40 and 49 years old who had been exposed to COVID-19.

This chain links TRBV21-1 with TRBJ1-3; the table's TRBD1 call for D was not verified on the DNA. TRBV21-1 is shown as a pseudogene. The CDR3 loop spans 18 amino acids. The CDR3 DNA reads TGTGCCCCTACCCCGTGCCCTCCAGGGGTAAGCTCTGGAAACACCATATATTTT. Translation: CAPTPCPPGVSSGNTIYF.

The DNA for the CDR3 is TGTGCCAGCTCTCCCAAGGTCGGCGGAGGCAATCAGCCCCAGCATTTT. Encoded protein: CASSPKVGGGNQPQHF. This chain uses TRBV18 with TRBJ1-5; D remains unclear. Per germline, CDR1 KGHSH and CDR2 LQKENI. The CDR3 length is 16 residues. V shed 6 bases and J shed 2 bases, with 17 bases lying between them.

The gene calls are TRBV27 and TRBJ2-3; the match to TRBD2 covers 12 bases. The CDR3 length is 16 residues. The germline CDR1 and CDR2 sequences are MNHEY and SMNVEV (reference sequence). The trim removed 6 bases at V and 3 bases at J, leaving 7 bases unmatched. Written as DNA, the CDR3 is TGTGCCAGCAGGCTTAGGACTAGCGGGATAACAGATACGCAGTATTTT. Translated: CASRLRTSGITDTQYF.

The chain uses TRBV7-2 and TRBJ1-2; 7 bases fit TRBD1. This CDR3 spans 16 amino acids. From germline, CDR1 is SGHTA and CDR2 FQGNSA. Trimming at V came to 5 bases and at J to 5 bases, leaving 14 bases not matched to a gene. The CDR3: CASSRTAGRGAYGYTF. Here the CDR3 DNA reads TGTGCCAGCAGCCGGACTGCTGGCAGGGGGGCGTATGGCTACACCTTC.

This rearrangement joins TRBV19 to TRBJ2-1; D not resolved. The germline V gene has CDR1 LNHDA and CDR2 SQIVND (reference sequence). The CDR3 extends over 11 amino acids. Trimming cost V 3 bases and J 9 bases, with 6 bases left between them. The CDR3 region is CASSIRTEQFF. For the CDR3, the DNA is TGTGCCAGTAGTATTAGAACTGAGCAGTTCTTC.

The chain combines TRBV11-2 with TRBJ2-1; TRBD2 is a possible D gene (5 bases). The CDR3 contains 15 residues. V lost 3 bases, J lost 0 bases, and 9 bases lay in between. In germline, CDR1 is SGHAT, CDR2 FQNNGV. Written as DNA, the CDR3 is TGTGCCAGCAGCTTGCGGGCTAGCTCCTACAATGAGCAGTTCTTC. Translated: CASSLRASSYNEQFF.

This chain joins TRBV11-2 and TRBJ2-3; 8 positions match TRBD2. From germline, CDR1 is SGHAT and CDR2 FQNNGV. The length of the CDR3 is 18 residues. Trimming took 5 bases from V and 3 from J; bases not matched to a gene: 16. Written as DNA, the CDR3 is TGTGCCAGCAGCCAGACCAGCGGGAGTGTGTTTAGGACAGATACGCAGTATTTT. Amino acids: CASSQTSGSVFRTDTQYF.

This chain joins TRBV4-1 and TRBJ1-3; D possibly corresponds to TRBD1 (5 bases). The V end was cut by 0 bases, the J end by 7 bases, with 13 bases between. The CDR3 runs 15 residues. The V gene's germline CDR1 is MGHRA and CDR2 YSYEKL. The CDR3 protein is CASSQEGWGSNTIYF. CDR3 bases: TGCGCCAGCAGCCAAGAGGGATGGGGCTCCAACACCATATATTTT.

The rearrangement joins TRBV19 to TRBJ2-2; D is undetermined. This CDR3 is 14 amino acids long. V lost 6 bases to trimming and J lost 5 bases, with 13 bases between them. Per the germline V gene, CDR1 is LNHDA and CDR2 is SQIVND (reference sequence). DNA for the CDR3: TGTGCCAGTAGAGCGAGGTGGCAGACCGGGGAGCTGTTTTTT. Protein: CASRARWQTGELFF.

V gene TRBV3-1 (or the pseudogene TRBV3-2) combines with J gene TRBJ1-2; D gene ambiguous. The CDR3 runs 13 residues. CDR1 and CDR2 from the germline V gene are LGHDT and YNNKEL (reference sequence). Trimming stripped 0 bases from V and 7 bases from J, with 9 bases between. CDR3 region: CASSQDGVIGYTF. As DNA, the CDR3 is TGTGCCAGCAGCCAAGACGGGGTAATTGGCTACACCTTC.

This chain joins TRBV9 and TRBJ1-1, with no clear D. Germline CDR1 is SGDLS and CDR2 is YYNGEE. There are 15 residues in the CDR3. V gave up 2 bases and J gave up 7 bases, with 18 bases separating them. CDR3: CASSVLTGEVGEAFF. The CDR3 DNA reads TGTGCCAGCAGCGTCCTAACTGGGGAGGTCGGTGAAGCTTTCTTT.

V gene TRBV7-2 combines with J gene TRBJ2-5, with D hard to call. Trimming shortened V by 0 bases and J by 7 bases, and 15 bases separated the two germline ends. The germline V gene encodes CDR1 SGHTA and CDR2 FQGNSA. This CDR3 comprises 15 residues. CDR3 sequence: CASSLATSNWATQYF. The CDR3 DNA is TGTGCCAGCAGCTTAGCGACCTCCAATTGGGCGACCCAGTACTTC.

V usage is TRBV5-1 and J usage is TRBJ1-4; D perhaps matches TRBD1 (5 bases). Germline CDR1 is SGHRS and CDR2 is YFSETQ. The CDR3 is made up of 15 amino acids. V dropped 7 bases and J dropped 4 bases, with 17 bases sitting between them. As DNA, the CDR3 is TGCGCCAGCGGCGGGGGGGGGATGATTAATGAAAAACTGTTTTTT. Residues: CASGGGGMINEKLFF.

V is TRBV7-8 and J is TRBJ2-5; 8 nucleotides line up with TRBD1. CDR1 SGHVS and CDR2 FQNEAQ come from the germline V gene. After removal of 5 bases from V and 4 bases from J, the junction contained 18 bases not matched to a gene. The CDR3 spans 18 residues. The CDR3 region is CASSQGRGGDRGRETQYF. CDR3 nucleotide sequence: TGTGCCAGCAGCCAAGGGCGGGGCGGAGACAGGGGTAGAGAGACCCAGTACTTC.

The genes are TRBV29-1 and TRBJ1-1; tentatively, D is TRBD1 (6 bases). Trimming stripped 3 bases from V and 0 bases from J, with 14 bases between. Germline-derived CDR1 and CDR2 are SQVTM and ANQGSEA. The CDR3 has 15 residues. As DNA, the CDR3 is TGCAGCGTTGAGGTACCCGGGACAATGAACACTGAAGCTTTCTTT. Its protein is CSVEVPGTMNTEAFF.

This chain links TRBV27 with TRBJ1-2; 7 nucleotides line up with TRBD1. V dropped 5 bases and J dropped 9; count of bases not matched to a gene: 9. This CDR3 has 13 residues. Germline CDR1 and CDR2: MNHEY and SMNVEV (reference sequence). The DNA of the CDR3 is TGTGCCAGCAGTCCGACAGGGTTACACCGCTACACCTTC. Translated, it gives CASSPTGLHRYTF.

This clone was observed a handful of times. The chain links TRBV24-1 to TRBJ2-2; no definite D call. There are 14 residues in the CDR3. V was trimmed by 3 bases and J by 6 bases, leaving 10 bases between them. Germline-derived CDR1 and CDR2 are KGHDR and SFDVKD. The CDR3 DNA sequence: TGTGCCACCAGTGATCCACGAGGTGCCGGGGAGCTGTTTTTT. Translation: CATSDPRGAGELFF.

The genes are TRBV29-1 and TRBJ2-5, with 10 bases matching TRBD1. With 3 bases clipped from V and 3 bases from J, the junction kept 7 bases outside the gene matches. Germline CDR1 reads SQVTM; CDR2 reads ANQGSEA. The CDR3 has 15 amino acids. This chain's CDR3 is CSVDSRGQGKETQYF. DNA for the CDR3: TGCAGCGTTGACAGTAGGGGACAGGGGAAAGAGACCCAGTACTTC.

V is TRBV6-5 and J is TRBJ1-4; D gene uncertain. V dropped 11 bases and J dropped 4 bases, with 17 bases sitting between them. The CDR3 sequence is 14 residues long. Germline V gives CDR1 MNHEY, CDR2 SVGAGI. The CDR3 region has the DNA TGTGCCGTAGCAGTTGTCGGAAATAATGAAAAACTGTTTTTT. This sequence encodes CAVAVVGNNEKLFF.

The CDR3 DNA reads TGCGCCAGCCCGAGCGGGTACGAGCAGTACTTC. Translating gives CASPSGYEQYF. The chain couples TRBV10-2 to TRBJ2-7; TRBD2 might be the D (6 bases). V was cut by 8 bases and J by 4 bases, with 9 bases left in between. The CDR3 contains 11 residues. Germline CDR1 reads WSHSY; CDR2 reads SAAADI.

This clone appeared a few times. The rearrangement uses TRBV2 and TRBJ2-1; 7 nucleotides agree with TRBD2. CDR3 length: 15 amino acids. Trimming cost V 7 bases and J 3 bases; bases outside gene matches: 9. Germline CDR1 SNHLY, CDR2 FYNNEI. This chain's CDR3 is CASNVGDYYYNEQFF. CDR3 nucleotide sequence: TGTGCCAGCAACGTAGGGGACTATTACTACAATGAGCAGTTCTTC. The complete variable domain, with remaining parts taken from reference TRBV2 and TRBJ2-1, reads EPEVTQTPSHQVTQMGQEVILRCVPISNHLYFYWYRQILGQKVEFLVSFYNNEISEKSEIFDDQFSVERPDGSNFTLKIRSTKLEDSAMYFCASNVGDYYYNEQFFGPGTRLTVL.

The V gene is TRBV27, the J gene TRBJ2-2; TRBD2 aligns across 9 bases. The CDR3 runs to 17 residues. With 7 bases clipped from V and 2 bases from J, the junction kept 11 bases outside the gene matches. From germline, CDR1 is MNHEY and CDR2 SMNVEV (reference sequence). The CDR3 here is CASKRGVSRTNTGELFF. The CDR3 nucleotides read TGTGCCAGCAAGCGGGGGGTTTCGAGGACCAACACCGGGGAGCTGTTTTTT.

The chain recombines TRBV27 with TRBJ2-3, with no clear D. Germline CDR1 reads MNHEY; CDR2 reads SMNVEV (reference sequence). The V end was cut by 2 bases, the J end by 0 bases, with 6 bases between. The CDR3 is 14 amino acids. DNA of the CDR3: TGTGCCAGCAGTTTACTGGCCAGCACAGATACGCAGTATTTT. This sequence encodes CASSLLASTDTQYF.

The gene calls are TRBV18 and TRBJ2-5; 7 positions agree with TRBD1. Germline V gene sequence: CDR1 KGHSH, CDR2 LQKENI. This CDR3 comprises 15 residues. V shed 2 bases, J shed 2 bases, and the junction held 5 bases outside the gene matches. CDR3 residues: CASSPGTAGQETQYF. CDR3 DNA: TGTGCCAGCTCACCAGGGACAGCAGGTCAAGAGACCCAGTACTTC.

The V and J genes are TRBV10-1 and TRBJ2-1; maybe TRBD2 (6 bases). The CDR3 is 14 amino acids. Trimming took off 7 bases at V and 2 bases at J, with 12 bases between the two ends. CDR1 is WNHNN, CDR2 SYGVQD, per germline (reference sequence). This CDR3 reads CASNGGNPYNEQFF. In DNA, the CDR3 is TGCGCCAGCAATGGAGGGAATCCCTACAATGAGCAGTTCTTC.

In nucleotides, the CDR3 is TGTGCCAGCAGCTTAGTTTTCTATGAGCAGTTCTTC. Translated: CASSLVFYEQFF. The V and J genes are TRBV7-9 and TRBJ2-1, with D hard to call. The ends were cut back, 1 base at V and 8 bases at J, with 6 bases in the middle. Germline V lookup: CDR1 SEHNR, CDR2 FQNEAQ (reference sequence). The CDR3 loop spans 12 amino acids.

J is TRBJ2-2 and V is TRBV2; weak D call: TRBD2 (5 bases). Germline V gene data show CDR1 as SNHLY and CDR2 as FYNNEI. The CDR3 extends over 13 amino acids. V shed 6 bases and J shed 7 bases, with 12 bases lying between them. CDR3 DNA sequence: TGTGCCAGCAGCGGGATCTCTATCGGGGAGCTGTTTTTT. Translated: CASSGISIGELFF.